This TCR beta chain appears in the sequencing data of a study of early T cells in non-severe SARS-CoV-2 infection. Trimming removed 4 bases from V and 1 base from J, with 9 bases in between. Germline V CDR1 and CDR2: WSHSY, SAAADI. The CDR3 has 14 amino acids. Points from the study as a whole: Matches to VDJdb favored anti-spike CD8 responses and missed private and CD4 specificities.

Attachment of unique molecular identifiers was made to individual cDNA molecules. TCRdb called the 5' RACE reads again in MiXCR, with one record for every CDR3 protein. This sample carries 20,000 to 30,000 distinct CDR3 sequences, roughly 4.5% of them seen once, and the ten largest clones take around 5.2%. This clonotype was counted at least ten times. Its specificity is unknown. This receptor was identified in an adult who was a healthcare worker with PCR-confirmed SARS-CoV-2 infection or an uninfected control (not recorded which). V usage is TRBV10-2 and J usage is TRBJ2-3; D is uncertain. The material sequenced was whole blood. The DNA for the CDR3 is TGCGCCAGCAGTGTAGTGGGCCGCACAGATACGCAGTATTTT. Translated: CASSVVGRTDTQYF.